This is a list of T cell receptor beta chains from one sample in a study of response to subunit inactivated influenza vaccine. TCRdb reanalysed the RT-PCR reads using MiXCR and keeps one entry per CDR3 protein. The sample lists roughly 650,000 distinct CDR3 sequences, about 15% occurring once. The material was PBMCs from blood, obtained approximately 15 days before vaccination. All receptors come from a man aged 45 to 65 who received an inactivated influenza vaccine. Both conserved end residues are part of each CDR3. D genes are given only for firm matches. For some rows the clone size is stated as once, few or many, or as a class when expanded; others skip it.

CASSRLGLQNEQFF	TGTGCCAGCAGTCGATTGGGACTTCAGAATGAGCAGTTCTTC	.	TRBV12-3/TRBV12-4	.	TRBJ2-1
CASSQDRRGRGGELFF	TGTGCCAGCAGCCAAGATCGGAGGGGAAGAGGCGGGGAGCTGTTTTTT	few	TRBV3-1	.	TRBJ2-2
CASSPHGSPNTEAFF	TGTGCCAGCAGTCCCCACGGGTCCCCCAACACTGAAGCTTTCTTT	.	TRBV12-3/TRBV12-4	.	TRBJ1-1
CASSQEGGATGELFF	TGTGCCAGCAGTCAAGAAGGGGGCGCAACGGGGGAGCTGTTTTTT	few	TRBV12-3/TRBV12-4	TRBD1	TRBJ2-2
CASRPASGGTNAKNIQYF	TGTGCCAGCAGACCGGCTAGCGGGGGCACGAACGCCAAAAACATTCAGTACTTC	.	TRBV27	TRBD2	TRBJ2-4
CSTTRGRNTEAFF	TGCAGCACCACAAGGGGAAGGAACACTGAAGCTTTCTTT	few	TRBV20-1	.	TRBJ1-1
CASSARDSNTGELFF	TGTGCCAGCAGCGCCCGGGACAGTAACACCGGGGAGCTGTTTTTT	.	TRBV7-9	TRBD1	TRBJ2-2
CASSYWTGLRSYGYTF	TGTGCCAGCAGTTACTGGACAGGGCTAAGGAGCTATGGCTACACCTTC	few	TRBV6-5	TRBD1	TRBJ1-2
CASRIQGAASAIEQFF	TGTGCCAGCAGAATACAGGGGGCGGCCAGCGCGATTGAGCAGTTCTTC	few	TRBV5-6	TRBD1	TRBJ2-1
CSVPGLAGGPTEQFF	TGCAGTGTCCCGGGGCTAGCGGGAGGGCCTACTGAGCAGTTCTTC	.	TRBV20-1	TRBD2	TRBJ2-1
CASSRDRAGYTF	TGTGCCAGCAGTAGGGACAGGGCTGGCTACACCTTC	.	TRBV6-5	TRBD1	TRBJ1-2
CSASGYPYEQYF	TGCAGTGCTAGTGGATACCCCTACGAGCAGTACTTC	few	TRBV20-1	.	TRBJ2-7
CAISELGWDTEAFF	TGTGCCATCAGTGAGTTGGGGTGGGACACTGAAGCTTTCTTT	few	TRBV10-3	.	TRBJ1-1
CASSGQENPYGDQYF	TGTGCCAGCAGTGGGCAGGAGAACCCATATGGGGACCAGTACTTC	.	TRBV5-4	.	TRBJ2-5
CASSQSGYEQYF	TGTGCCAGCAGCCAGAGTGGGTACGAGCAGTACTTC	few	TRBV3-1	.	TRBJ2-7
CASSTGTVSGANVLTF	TGTGCCAGCAGTACCGGGACAGTCTCTGGGGCCAACGTCCTGACTTTC	.	TRBV12-3/TRBV12-4	TRBD1	TRBJ2-6
CASSLTTSGSRTDTQYF	TGCGCCAGCAGCCTTACTACTAGCGGGAGCCGCACAGATACGCAGTATTTT	few	TRBV5-1	TRBD2	TRBJ2-3
CSASKTSGRADTQYF	TGCAGTGCTAGTAAGACTAGCGGGAGGGCAGATACGCAGTATTTT	many	TRBV20-1	TRBD2	TRBJ2-3
CASSYVAGGNQPQHF	TGTGCCAGCAGTTACGTAGCAGGGGGCAATCAGCCCCAGCATTTT	few	TRBV6-2/TRBV6-3	.	TRBJ1-5
CSASRALNQPQHF	TGCAGTGCTAGTAGAGCTTTAAATCAGCCCCAGCATTTT	.	TRBV20-1	.	TRBJ1-5
CASSVVSGRLTDTQYF	TGTGCCAGCAGCGTAGTTAGCGGGAGGTTAACAGATACGCAGTATTTT	few	TRBV9	TRBD2	TRBJ2-3
CASSPLAGGGSYEQYF	TGTGCCAGCAGTCCTTTAGCGGGAGGAGGCTCCTACGAGCAGTACTTC	few	TRBV6-2/TRBV6-3	TRBD2	TRBJ2-7
CASSAPSGTGQETQYF	TGTGCCAGCAGCGCCCCTAGCGGGACGGGGCAAGAGACCCAGTACTTC	.	TRBV7-9	TRBD2	TRBJ2-5
CASSPGQLDYEQYF	TGTGCCAGCAGTCCTGGACAGCTAGATTACGAGCAGTACTTC	.	TRBV5-6	.	TRBJ2-7
CASSPRTSGGAYNEQFF	TGTGCCAGCAGCCCGCGGACTAGCGGGGGGGCCTACAATGAGCAGTTCTTC	few	TRBV7-2	TRBD2	TRBJ2-1
CASSIEDLNTGELFF	TGTGCCAGCAGCATAGAGGACCTTAACACCGGGGAGCTGTTTTTT	few	TRBV5-5	.	TRBJ2-2
CSVELLDHQETQYF	TGCAGCGTTGAGTTGTTGGACCACCAAGAGACCCAGTACTTC	many	TRBV29-1	.	TRBJ2-5
CSAKPGQAHTEAFF	TGCAGTGCCAAGCCCGGACAGGCCCACACTGAAGCTTTCTTT	few	TRBV20-1	TRBD1	TRBJ1-1
CASSQDIRAGTEAFF	TGTGCCAGCAGCCAAGATATACGTGCGGGTACTGAAGCTTTCTTT	.	TRBV4-2	.	TRBJ1-1
CASIRLAGTYEQYF	TGTGCCAGCATAAGACTAGCGGGAACCTACGAGCAGTACTTC	.	TRBV6-2/TRBV6-3	TRBD2	TRBJ2-7
CASTRTVAGGSGNEQFF	TGTGCCAGCACCCGAACCGTAGCGGGAGGTTCGGGGAATGAGCAGTTCTTC	few	TRBV7-6	TRBD2	TRBJ2-1
CASSRTEGGTETQYF	TGCGCCAGCAGCCGAACGGAAGGGGGCACGGAGACCCAGTACTTC	.	TRBV4-1	TRBD1	TRBJ2-5
CASMGSGANVLTF	TGTGCCAGCATGGGGTCTGGGGCCAACGTCCTGACTTTC	.	TRBV7-8	.	TRBJ2-6
CAISRTYDQETQYF	TGTGCCATCAGTAGAACATACGACCAAGAGACCCAGTACTTC	.	TRBV10-3	.	TRBJ2-5
CASSLQGVSSYEQYF	TGTGCCAGCAGTTTACAGGGCGTTTCTTCGTACGAGCAGTACTTC	few	TRBV28	.	TRBJ2-7